The 10 T cell receptor beta chains reported below all come from one sample, sequenced in a study of long-term antiretroviral therapy in people with HIV (dated by TCRdb to between 2021 and 2023). The immunoSEQ hsTCRB v3.0 assay was used at survey level resolution for TRB variable region sequencing. TCRdb provides this immuneACCESS table in a form limited to in-frame rearrangements. Some clones are lacking; in checked studies, under half of them reflect an unresolved V gene, and why the rest are absent is not known. This sample lists tens of thousands of clones; 85% were detected once. Clones ranked in the top ten supply under 9.5% of the sample. This specimen consisted of unsorted PBMCs, obtained 2.3 years after starting antiretroviral therapy. The receptor set was obtained from a man aged 35 to 55 with HIV.

V and J are TRBV27 and TRBJ1-6; TRBD1 agrees at 9 bases. Looked up from germline, CDR1 is MNHEY and CDR2 is SMNVEV (reference sequence). The CDR3 runs to 16 residues. V dropped 6 bases and J dropped 6; count of bases not matched to a gene: 9. CDR3: CASRRDREVVNSPLHF. CDR3 DNA sequence: TGTGCCAGCAGAAGGGACAGGGAAGTCGTTAATTCACCCCTCCACTTT.

This chain uses TRBV29-1 with TRBJ2-2, with D unresolved. V was trimmed by 6 bases and J by 4 bases, leaving 12 bases between them. Germline V CDR1 and CDR2: SQVTM, ANQGSEA. This CDR3 comprises 13 residues. Here the CDR3 DNA reads TGCAGCGTCGATGGGGTTGGCACCGGGGAGCTGTTTTTT. Protein product: CSVDGVGTGELFF.

This clone showed up just a few times. This chain links TRBV15 with TRBJ1-1, with 7 nucleotides matching TRBD1. The V segment lost 0 bases and the J segment 6 bases; nucleotides outside the gene matches: 7. In germline, CDR1 is LNHNV, CDR2 YYDKDF (reference sequence). The CDR3 runs to 15 residues. The CDR3 spells CATSREWGTAAEAFF. DNA of the CDR3: TGTGCCACCAGCAGAGAGTGGGGGACAGCGGCTGAAGCTTTCTTT.

The V and J genes are TRBV9 and TRBJ1-2; 8 nucleotides agree with TRBD1. Germline trimming cut 4 bases from V and 8 bases from J; bases unmatched to any gene: 22. CDR1 and CDR2 from the germline V gene are SGDLS and YYNGEE. The CDR3 loop spans 18 amino acids. CDR3 coding DNA: TGTGCCAGCAGCTCCTGGGACAGGAGCCTCCCATCTCTTAGCGGCTACACCTTC. Encoded protein: CASSSWDRSLPSLSGYTF. The whole variable domain, remainder taken from reference TRBV9 and TRBJ1-2, is DSGVTQTPKHLITATGQRVTLRCSPRSGDLSVYWYQQSLDQGLQFLIQYYNGEERAKGNILERFSAQQFPDLHSELNLSSLELGDSALYFCASSSWDRSLPSLSGYTFGSGTRLTVV.

The chain is built from TRBV18 and TRBJ1-5; 7 positions agree with TRBD1. Germline assignment: CDR1 KGHSH and CDR2 LQKENI. With 4 bases clipped from V and 2 bases from J, the junction kept 5 bases outside the gene matches. There are 15 residues in the CDR3. CDR3 sequence: CASSLQGGGNQPQHF. CDR3 DNA sequence: TGTGCCAGCTCACTTCAGGGGGGAGGCAATCAGCCCCAGCATTTT.

This chain connects TRBV6-1 to TRBJ2-7; 8 bases match TRBD2. Germline CDR1 is MNHNS and CDR2 is SASEGT. Losses at the gene ends were 4 bases for V and 5 bases for J; bases not matched to a gene: 16. This CDR3 contains 17 residues. For the CDR3, the DNA is TGTGCCAGCAGTGCTTTCGCGGGGGGACTTAACGAACACGAGCAGTACTTC. Translated: CASSAFAGGLNEHEQYF.

The V and J genes are TRBV5-1 and TRBJ2-1; D is unclear. Trimming left V 0 bases short and J 9 bases short, with 4 bases between. This CDR3 is 11 amino acids long. CDR1 is SGHRS and CDR2 is YFSETQ in the germline V gene. The CDR3 region is CASSLGGEQFF. CDR3 coding DNA: TGCGCCAGCAGCTTGGGCGGTGAGCAGTTCTTC.

This sequence joins TRBV4-2 and TRBJ2-5; no clear D. Trimming stripped 1 base from V and 3 bases from J, with 6 bases between. CDR1 is LGHNA, CDR2 YNFKEQ, per germline. The CDR3 has 13 residues. The CDR3 coding sequence is TGTGCCAGCAGCCAAGTCCTGGAAGAGACCCAGTACTTC. Its protein is CASSQVLEETQYF.

This clone was seen more than once but under ten times. The chain recombines TRBV4-1 with TRBJ1-3; D unresolved. This CDR3 is built from 15 residues. Germline assignment: CDR1 MGHRA and CDR2 YSYEKL. V was pared by 0 bases and J by 0 bases, with 6 bases between. CDR3 residues: CASSQDPSSGNTIYF. In nucleotides, the CDR3 is TGCGCCAGCAGCCAAGACCCAAGCTCTGGAAACACCATATATTTT.

The DNA for the CDR3 is TGTGCCAGCAGCTTAGACAGGGGCTACGAGCAGTACTTC. Protein: CASSLDRGYEQYF. This chain joins TRBV7-6 and TRBJ2-7; 7 bases fit TRBD1. The germline gives CDR1 SGHVS, CDR2 FNYEAQ. The V gene end was trimmed by 1 base and the J gene end by 3 bases; junction bases not matched to a gene: 0. This CDR3 contains 13 residues.